The rows below give T cell receptor beta chains drawn from one sample of a study of CD8 T cells in Susac syndrome. TCRdb re-analysed the immunoSEQ multiplex PCR reads in MiXCR, keeping a single row per CDR3 protein. The table lists about 190,000 distinct CDR3 sequences, roughly 90% of them singletons. The sequenced sample was CD4+ T cells from PBMCs. These receptors came from a human donor with Susac syndrome. Both conserved end residues are part of each CDR3. Each record gives: V gene, clone size, J gene, D gene, CDR3 DNA, CDR3 protein. A D gene is named only where the DNA matches it firmly. Clone size appears in some rows only: once, few, many, or a class for an expanded clone.

TRBV7-9	once	TRBJ1-3	.	TGTGCCAGCAGCTCCTCTCTCTTAACCATATATTTT	CASSSSLLTIYF
TRBV18	.	TRBJ2-1	.	TGTGCCAGCTCACCGCCGACAATGGCCCACGAGCAGTTCTTC	CASSPPTMAHEQFF
TRBV4-1	.	TRBJ1-5	.	TGCGCCAGCAGCCAAGAACCCGACAGTGTAAAACCCCAGCATTTT	CASSQEPDSVKPQHF
TRBV5-6	once	TRBJ1-2	.	TGTGCCAGCAGCAGACGGGGATCGGTTAACTATGGCTACACCTTC	CASSRRGSVNYGYTF
TRBV5-1	.	TRBJ1-3	.	TGCGCCAGCAGCTTGATGCACAGGAGCCCTGGAAACACCATATATTTT	CASSLMHRSPGNTIYF
TRBV2	once	TRBJ1-5	.	TGTGCCAGCGCGACGGATGTCAATCAGCCCCAGCATTTT	CASATDVNQPQHF
TRBV2	.	TRBJ1-5	.	TGTGCCAGCAGTGAAAGGGCAGGAGTAGTCAATCAGCCCCAGCATTTT	CASSERAGVVNQPQHF
TRBV9	.	TRBJ2-7	.	TGTGCCAGCAGCGTAGGACCTCCGGAGGACGAGCAGTACTTC	CASSVGPPEDEQYF
TRBV6-1	.	TRBJ2-1	.	TGTGCCAGCAGGGTAAGGGGGGGGCAGGCCTACAATGAGCAGTTCTTC	CASRVRGGQAYNEQFF
TRBV10-3	.	TRBJ2-7	.	TGTGCCACCTCAGACAGAACCTACGAGCAGTACTTC	CATSDRTYEQYF
TRBV6-1	.	TRBJ1-5	.	TGTGCCAGCCTAGGACAGATGTATAGCAATCAGCCCCAGCATTTT	CASLGQMYSNQPQHF
TRBV12-3/TRBV12-4	few	TRBJ1-2	.	TGTGCCAGCAGTTTAGAAGTTAACTATGGCTACACCTTC	CASSLEVNYGYTF
TRBV5-1	.	TRBJ2-5	TRBD2	TGCGCCAGCAGCTCTTCCGGGGGGCAAGAGACCCAGTACTTC	CASSSSGGQETQYF